Listed here are 2 T cell receptor beta chains from one sample, sequenced in a study of identical twins. One entry per CDR3 protein results from TCRdb running MiXCR on the 5' RACE reads. This sample has some 500,000 distinct CDR3 sequences, with 9% to 10% found just once. This same sample was also part of a study on yellow fever vaccine responses in identical twins.

The sample comprised PBMCs. Receptors originate from a woman in her late teens or twenties in good health.

This clonotype appeared many times. CDR3 nucleotide sequence: TGTGCCAGCAGCTTTTCCTCGAGCTCCTACAATGAGCAGTTCTTC. Encoded protein: CASSFSSSSYNEQFF. This rearrangement joins TRBV7-2 to TRBJ2-1; D is undetermined. The length of the CDR3 is 15 residues. Germline V CDR1 and CDR2: SGHTA, FQGNSA. V was clipped by 3 bases and J by 0 bases, with 9 bases between them.

The chain couples TRBV28 to TRBJ2-7, with 8 positions matching TRBD1. The V gene's germline CDR1 is MDHEN and CDR2 SYDVKM. The V and J ends lost 7 bases and 3 bases, in that order; junction bases with no gene match: 11. This CDR3 has 15 residues. As DNA, the CDR3 is TGTGCCAGCACATCGGACCGGACAGGGAACTACGAGCAGTACTTC. It is translated as CASTSDRTGNYEQYF.